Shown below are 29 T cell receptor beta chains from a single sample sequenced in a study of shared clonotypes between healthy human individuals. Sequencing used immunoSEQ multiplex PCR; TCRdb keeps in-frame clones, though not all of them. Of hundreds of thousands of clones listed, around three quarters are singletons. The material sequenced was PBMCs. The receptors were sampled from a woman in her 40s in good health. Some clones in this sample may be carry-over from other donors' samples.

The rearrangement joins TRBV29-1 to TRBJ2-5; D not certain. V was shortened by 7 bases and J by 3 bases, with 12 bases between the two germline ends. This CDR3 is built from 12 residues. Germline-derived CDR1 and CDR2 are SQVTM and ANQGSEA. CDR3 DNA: TGCAGCGCGTCCTGGACGGAAGAGACCCAGTACTTC. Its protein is CSASWTEETQYF. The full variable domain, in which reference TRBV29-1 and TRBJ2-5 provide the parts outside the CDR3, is SAVISQKPSRDICQRGTSLTIQCQVDSQVTMMFWYRQQPGQSLTLIATANQGSEATYESGFVIDKFPISRPNLTFSTLTVSNMSPEDSSIYLCSASWTEETQYFGPGTRLLVL.

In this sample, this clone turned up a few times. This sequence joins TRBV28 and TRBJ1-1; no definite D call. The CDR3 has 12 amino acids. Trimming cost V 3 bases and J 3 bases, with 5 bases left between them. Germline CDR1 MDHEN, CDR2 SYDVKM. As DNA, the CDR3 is TGTGCCAGCAGTTTGTACTACACTGAAGCTTTCTTT. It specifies CASSLYYTEAFF.

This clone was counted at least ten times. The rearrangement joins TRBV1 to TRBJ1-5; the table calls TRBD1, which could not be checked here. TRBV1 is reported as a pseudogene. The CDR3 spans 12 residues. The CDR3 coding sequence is TGCACCAGCCGGGACAGGGGTCAGCCCCAGCATTTT. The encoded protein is CTSRDRGQPQHF.

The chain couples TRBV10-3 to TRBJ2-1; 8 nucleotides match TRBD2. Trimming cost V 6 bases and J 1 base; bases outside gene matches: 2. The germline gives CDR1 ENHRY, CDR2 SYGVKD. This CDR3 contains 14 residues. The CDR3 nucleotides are TGTGCCATCAGCTCTAGCGGGTCCTACAATGAGCAGTTCTTC. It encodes CAISSSGSYNEQFF.

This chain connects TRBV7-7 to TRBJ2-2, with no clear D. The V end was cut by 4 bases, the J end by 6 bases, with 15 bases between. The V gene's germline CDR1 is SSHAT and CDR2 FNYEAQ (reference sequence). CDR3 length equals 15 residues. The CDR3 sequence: CASSSDHYGPGELFF. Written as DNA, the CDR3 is TGTGCCAGCAGCTCGGACCATTATGGCCCCGGGGAGCTGTTTTTT.

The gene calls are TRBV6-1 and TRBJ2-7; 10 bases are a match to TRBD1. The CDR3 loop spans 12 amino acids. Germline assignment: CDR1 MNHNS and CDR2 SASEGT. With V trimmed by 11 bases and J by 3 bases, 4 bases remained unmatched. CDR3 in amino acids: CAARTGGYEQYF. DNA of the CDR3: TGTGCCGCCAGGACAGGGGGCTACGAGCAGTACTTC.

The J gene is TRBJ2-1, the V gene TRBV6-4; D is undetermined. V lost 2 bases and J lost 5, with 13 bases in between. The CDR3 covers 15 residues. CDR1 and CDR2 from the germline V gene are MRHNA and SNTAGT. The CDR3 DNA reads TGTGCCAGCAGTGACCCCGGGTTGAATAACAATGAGCAGTTCTTC. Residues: CASSDPGLNNNEQFF.

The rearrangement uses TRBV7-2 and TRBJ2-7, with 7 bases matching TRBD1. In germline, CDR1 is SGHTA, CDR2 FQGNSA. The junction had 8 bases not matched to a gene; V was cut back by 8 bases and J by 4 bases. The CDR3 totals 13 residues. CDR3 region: CASGETGLYEQYF. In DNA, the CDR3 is TGTGCCAGCGGGGAGACAGGGTTGTACGAGCAGTACTTC.

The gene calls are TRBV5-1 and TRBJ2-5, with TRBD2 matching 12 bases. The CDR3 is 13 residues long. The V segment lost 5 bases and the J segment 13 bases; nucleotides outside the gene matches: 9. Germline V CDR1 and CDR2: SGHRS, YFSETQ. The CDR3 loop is CASRTSGGGGTYF. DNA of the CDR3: TGCGCCAGCAGGACTAGCGGGGGCGGAGGGACGTACTTC. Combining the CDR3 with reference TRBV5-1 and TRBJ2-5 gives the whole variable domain KAGVTQTPRYLIKTRGQQVTLSCSPISGHRSVSWYQQTPGQGLQFLFEYFSETQRNKGNFPGRFSGRQFSNSRSEMNVSTLELGDSALYLCASRTSGGGGTYFGPGTRLLVL.

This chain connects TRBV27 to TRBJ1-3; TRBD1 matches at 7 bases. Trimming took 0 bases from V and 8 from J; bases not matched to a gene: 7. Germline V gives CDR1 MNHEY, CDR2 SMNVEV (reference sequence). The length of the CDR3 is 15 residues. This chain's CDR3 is CASSLSSRGGDTIYF. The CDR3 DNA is TGTGCCAGCAGTTTATCCTCCAGGGGGGGAGACACCATATATTTT.

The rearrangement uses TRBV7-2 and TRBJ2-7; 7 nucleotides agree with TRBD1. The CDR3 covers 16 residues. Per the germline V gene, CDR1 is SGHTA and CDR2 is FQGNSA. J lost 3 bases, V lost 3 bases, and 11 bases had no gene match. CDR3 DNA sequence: TGTGCCAGCAGCTTCCTCGGCCAGGGGGAGTACTACGAGCAGTACTTC. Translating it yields CASSFLGQGEYYEQYF.

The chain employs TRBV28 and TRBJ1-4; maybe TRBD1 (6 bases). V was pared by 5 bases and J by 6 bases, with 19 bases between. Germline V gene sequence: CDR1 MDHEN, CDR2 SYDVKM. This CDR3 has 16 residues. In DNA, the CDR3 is TGTGCCAGCAGTCCCACCCCCGGACAGTTTGATGAAAAACTGTTTTTT. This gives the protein CASSPTPGQFDEKLFF. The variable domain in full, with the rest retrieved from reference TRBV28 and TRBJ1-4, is DVKVTQSSRYLVKRTGEKVFLECVQDMDHENMFWYRQDPGLGLRLIYFSYDVKMKEKGDIPEGYSVSREKKERFSLILESASTNQTSMYLCASSPTPGQFDEKLFFGSGTQLSVL.

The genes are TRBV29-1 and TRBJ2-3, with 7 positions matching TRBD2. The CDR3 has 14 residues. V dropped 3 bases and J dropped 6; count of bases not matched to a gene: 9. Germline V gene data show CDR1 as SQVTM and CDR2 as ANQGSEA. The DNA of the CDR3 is TGCAGCGTTGAGGCGCCGGGACTAAAGGATACGCAGTATTTT. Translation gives CSVEAPGLKDTQYF.

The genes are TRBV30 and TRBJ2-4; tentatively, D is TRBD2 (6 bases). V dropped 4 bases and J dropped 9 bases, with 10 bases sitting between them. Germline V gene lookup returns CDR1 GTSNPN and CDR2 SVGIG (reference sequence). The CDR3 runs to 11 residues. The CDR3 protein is CAWTMGGIQYF. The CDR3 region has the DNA TGTGCCTGGACGATGGGAGGCATTCAGTACTTC.

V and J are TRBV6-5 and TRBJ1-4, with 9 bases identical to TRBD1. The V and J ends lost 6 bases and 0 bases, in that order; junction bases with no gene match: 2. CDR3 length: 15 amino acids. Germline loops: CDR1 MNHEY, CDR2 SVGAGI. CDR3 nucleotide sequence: TGTGCCAGCAGCTGGACAGGGGCAACTAATGAAAAACTGTTTTTT. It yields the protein CASSWTGATNEKLFF.

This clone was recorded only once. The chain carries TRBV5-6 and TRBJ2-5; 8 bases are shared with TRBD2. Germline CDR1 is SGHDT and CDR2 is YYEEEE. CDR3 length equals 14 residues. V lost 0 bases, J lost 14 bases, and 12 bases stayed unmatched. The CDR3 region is CASSLGASGPPEYF. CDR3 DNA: TGTGCCAGCAGCTTGGGGGCTAGCGGGCCTCCCGAATACTTC.

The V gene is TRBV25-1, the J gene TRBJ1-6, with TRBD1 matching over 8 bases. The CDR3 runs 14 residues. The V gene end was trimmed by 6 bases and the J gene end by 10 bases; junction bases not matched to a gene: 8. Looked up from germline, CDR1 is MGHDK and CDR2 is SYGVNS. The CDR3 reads CASRDRAAESPLHF. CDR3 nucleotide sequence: TGTGCCAGCAGGGACAGGGCGGCGGAATCACCCCTCCACTTT.

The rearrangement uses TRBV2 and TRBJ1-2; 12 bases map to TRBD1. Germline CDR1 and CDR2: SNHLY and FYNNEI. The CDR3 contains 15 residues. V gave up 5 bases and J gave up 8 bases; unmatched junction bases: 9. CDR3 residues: CASSRTGQGAGGYTF. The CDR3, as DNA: TGTGCCAGCAGTCGAACGGGACAGGGGGCAGGAGGCTACACCTTC.

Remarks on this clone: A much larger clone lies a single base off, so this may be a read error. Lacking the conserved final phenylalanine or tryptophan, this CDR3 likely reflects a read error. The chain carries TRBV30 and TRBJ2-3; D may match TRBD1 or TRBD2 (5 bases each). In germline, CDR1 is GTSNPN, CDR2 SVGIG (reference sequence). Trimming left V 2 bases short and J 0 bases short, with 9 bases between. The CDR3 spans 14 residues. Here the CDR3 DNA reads TGTGCCTGGAGTCAGGGAGCCAGCACAGATACGCAGTATCTT. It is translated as CAWSQGASTDTQYL.

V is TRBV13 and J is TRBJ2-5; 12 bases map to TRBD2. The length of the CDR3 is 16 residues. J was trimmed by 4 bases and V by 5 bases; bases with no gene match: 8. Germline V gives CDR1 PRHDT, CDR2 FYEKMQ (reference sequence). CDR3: CASSPRLAGALETQYF. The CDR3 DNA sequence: TGTGCCAGCAGCCCGAGACTAGCGGGAGCGTTAGAGACCCAGTACTTC. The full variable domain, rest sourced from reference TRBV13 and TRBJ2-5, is AAGVIQSPRHLIKEKRETATLKCYPIPRHDTVYWYQQGPGQDPQFLISFYEKMQSDKGSIPDRFSAQQFSDYHSELNMSSLELGDSALYFCASSPRLAGALETQYFGPGTRLLVL.

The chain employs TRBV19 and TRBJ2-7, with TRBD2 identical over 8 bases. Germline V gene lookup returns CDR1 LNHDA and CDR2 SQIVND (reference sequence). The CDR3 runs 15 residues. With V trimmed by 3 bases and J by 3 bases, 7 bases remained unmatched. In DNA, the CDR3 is TGTGCCAGTAGTATTCAAAAGACTAGCGTCTACGAGCAGTACTTC. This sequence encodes CASSIQKTSVYEQYF.

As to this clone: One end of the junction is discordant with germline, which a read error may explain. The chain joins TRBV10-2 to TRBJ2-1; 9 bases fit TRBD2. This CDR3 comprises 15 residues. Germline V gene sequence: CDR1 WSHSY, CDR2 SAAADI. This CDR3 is CASSSRTSAYNEQFF. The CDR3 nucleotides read TGTGCCAGCAGCTCTCGGACTAGCGCCTACAATGAGCAGTTCTTC.

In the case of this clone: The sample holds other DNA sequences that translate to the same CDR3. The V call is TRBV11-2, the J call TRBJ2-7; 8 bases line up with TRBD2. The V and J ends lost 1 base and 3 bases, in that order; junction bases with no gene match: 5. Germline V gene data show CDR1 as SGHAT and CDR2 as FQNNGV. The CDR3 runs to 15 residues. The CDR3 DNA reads TGTGCCAGCAGCTTAGGCCTAGCGGGTGGCTACGAGCAGTACTTC. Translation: CASSLGLAGGYEQYF.

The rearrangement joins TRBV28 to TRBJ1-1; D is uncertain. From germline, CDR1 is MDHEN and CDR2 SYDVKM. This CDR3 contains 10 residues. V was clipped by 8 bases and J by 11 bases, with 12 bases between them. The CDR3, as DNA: TGTGCCAGCGGTAAAGCTAGGGCTTTCTTT. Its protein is CASGKARAFF.

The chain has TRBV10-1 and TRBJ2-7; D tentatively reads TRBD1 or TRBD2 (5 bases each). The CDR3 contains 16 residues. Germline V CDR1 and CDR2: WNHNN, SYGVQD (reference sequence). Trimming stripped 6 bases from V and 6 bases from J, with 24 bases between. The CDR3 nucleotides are TGCGCCAGCAGCCCCGGGACGAAGAGGTTCGTGGCCGAGCAGTACTTC. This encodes CASSPGTKRFVAEQYF.

The CDR3 coding sequence is TGTGCCAGCAGTTACTCGACGGGAACAGATACGCAGTATTTT. Translation: CASSYSTGTDTQYF. This rearrangement joins TRBV6-5 to TRBJ2-3; tentative D call: TRBD2 (5 bases). Germline V gene lookup returns CDR1 MNHEY and CDR2 SVGAGI. This CDR3 has 14 residues. The V gene lost 0 bases and the J gene lost 3 bases, with 7 bases spanning the gap.

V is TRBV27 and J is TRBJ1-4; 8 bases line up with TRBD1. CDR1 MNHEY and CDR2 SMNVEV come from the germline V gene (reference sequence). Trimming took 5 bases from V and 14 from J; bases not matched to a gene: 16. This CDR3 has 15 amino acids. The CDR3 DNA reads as TGTGCCAGCAGTCCCGCACAGGGGGAGGCCTGGACCCTGTTTTTT. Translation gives CASSPAQGEAWTLFF.

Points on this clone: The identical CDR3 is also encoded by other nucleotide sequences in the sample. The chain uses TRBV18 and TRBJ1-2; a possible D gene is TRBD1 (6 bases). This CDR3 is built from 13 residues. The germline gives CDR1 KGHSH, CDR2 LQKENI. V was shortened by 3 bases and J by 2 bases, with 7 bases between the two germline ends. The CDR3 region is CASSPDSNYGYTF. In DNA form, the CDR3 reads TGTGCCAGCTCACCGGACAGCAACTATGGCTACACCTTC.

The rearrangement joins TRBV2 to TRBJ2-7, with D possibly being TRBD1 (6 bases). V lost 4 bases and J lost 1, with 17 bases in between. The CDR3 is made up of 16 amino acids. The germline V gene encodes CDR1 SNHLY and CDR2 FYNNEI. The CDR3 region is CASSVSLVQGSYEQYF. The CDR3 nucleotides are TGTGCCAGCAGTGTCTCCCTCGTACAGGGATCCTACGAGCAGTACTTC.